A single sample is the source of the 21 T cell receptor beta chains below, sequenced in a study of T cell changes during pregnancy in multiple sclerosis. Produced via immunoSEQ multiplex PCR; TCRdb's table is partial and in-frame only. The table lists about 75,000 clones, 85% to 95% of them singletons. Source: CD4+ T cells from peripheral blood mononuclear cells, taken after pregnancy. These TCRs come from a female donor with multiple sclerosis, enrolled in a pregnancy study.

The chain recombines TRBV19 with TRBJ2-1; possibly TRBD2 for D (6 bases). V gave up 3 bases and J gave up 5 bases, with 14 bases separating them. This CDR3 spans 15 amino acids. Germline assignment: CDR1 LNHDA and CDR2 SQIVND (reference sequence). This CDR3 reads CASSIVAGLNNEQFF. In DNA, the CDR3 is TGTGCCAGTAGTATCGTGGCGGGATTGAACAATGAGCAGTTCTTC. The whole variable domain, filled in from reference TRBV19 and TRBJ2-1, reads DGGITQSPKYLFRKEGQNVTLSCEQNLNHDAMYWYRQDPGQGLRLIYYSQIVNDFQKGDIAEGYSVSREKKESFPLTVTSAQKNPTAFYLCASSIVAGLNNEQFFGPGTRLTVL.

This clone was detected only once. This rearrangement joins TRBV7-8 to TRBJ2-3, with 9 bases aligning to TRBD2. V gave up 3 bases and J gave up 4 bases; unmatched junction bases: 5. Per the germline V gene, CDR1 is SGHVS and CDR2 is FQNEAQ. There are 15 residues in the CDR3. This CDR3 is CASSFRREGPDTQYF. The CDR3 coding sequence is TGTGCCAGCAGCTTTCGGCGGGAGGGCCCAGATACGCAGTATTTT.

This chain joins TRBV28 and TRBJ1-1; tentatively, D is TRBD1 (6 bases). Trimming removed 1 base at V and 1 base at J, with 7 bases between. There are 14 residues in the CDR3. Looked up from germline, CDR1 is MDHEN and CDR2 is SYDVKM. The CDR3 DNA reads TGTGCCAGCAGTTTATCGGGACAGAACACTGAAGCTTTCTTT. Its protein is CASSLSGQNTEAFF.

The chain employs TRBV7-9 and TRBJ2-7; no reliable D call. Trimming cost V 4 bases and J 3 bases, with 16 bases left between them. The CDR3 covers 15 residues. CDR1 is SEHNR and CDR2 is FQNEAQ in the germline V gene (reference sequence). This CDR3 is CASSSHGNRSYEQYF. The CDR3 nucleotides are TGTGCCAGCAGCTCCCACGGTAATAGAAGCTACGAGCAGTACTTC.

The V call is TRBV11-2, the J call TRBJ2-5; TRBD2 is a possible D gene (6 bases). V lost 5 bases and J 1 base, leaving 17 bases between the germline ends. The CDR3 has 16 amino acids. From germline, CDR1 is SGHAT and CDR2 FQNNGV. The DNA of the CDR3 is TGTGCCAGCAGCGAGCGGGCAGGGTTGAGCCAAGAGACCCAGTACTTC. Translating it yields CASSERAGLSQETQYF.

This clone was seen once. This chain uses TRBV28 with TRBJ2-7, with 9 bases identical to TRBD1. Germline V gives CDR1 MDHEN, CDR2 SYDVKM. The V and J ends lost 5 bases and 6 bases, in that order; junction bases with no gene match: 8. The CDR3 length is 14 residues. The CDR3 is CASSQTGGWFEQYF. The CDR3 DNA follows: TGTGCCAGCAGTCAGACAGGGGGTTGGTTCGAGCAGTACTTC.

The gene calls are TRBV6-5 and TRBJ2-1; TRBD1 matches 7 bases. The CDR3 runs 10 residues. Germline CDR1 is MNHEY and CDR2 is SVGAGI. V shed 6 bases, J shed 14 bases, and the junction held 4 bases outside the gene matches. The CDR3 DNA reads as TGTGCCAGCAGATCCGGGACAGAGTTCTTC. This gives the protein CASRSGTEFF.

The chain links TRBV29-1 to TRBJ2-7; D might be TRBD2 (6 bases). Trimming removed 4 bases at V and 3 bases at J, with 7 bases between. Germline lookup yields CDR1 SQVTM and CDR2 ANQGSEA. This CDR3 is built from 11 residues. CDR3 sequence: CSVGGVYEQYF. The CDR3 DNA reads as TGCAGCGTTGGGGGGGTCTACGAGCAGTACTTC.

This chain connects TRBV2 to TRBJ2-1, with 10 bases identical to TRBD2. This CDR3 has 24 residues. V lost 2 bases, J lost 0 bases, and 25 bases stayed unmatched. CDR1 is SNHLY, CDR2 FYNNEI, per germline. Written as DNA, the CDR3 is TGTGCCAGCAGTGAACGGAGGGGACCCGATAGAGATTTAGCGGGAGGAAGCTCCTACAATGAGCAGTTCTTC. This codes for CASSERRGPDRDLAGGSSYNEQFF.

The genes are TRBV6-5 and TRBJ1-2; 10 bases fit TRBD1. Germline lookup yields CDR1 MNHEY and CDR2 SVGAGI. With 2 bases clipped from V and 4 bases from J, the junction kept 7 bases outside the gene matches. CDR3 size: 16 residues. CDR3 bases: TGTGCCAGCAGTTACGTTCGGACAGGGGGGAGCTATGGCTACACCTTC. The encoded protein is CASSYVRTGGSYGYTF.

In its sample, this clone was seen once. CDR3 in amino acids: CASSKPVQGTYEQYF. For the CDR3, the DNA is TGTGCCAGCAGCAAACCAGTACAGGGTACCTACGAGCAGTACTTC. This chain uses TRBV6-6 with TRBJ2-7; TRBD1 might be the D (6 bases). In germline, CDR1 is MNHNY, CDR2 SVGAGI (reference sequence). Trimming left V 6 bases short and J 2 bases short, with 17 bases between. The CDR3 sequence is 15 residues long.

The chain combines TRBV18 with TRBJ1-5; weak D call: TRBD1 (6 bases). This CDR3 comprises 16 residues. V lost 4 bases and J 0 bases, leaving 13 bases between the germline ends. CDR1 is KGHSH, CDR2 LQKENI, per germline. As DNA, the CDR3 is TGTGCCAGCTCACGAACAGGGTCATATAGCAATCAGCCCCAGCATTTT. This codes for CASSRTGSYSNQPQHF.

This clone was seen once. This chain connects TRBV7-9 to TRBJ1-5; tentative D call: TRBD1 (6 bases). V gave up 1 base and J gave up 4 bases, with 11 bases separating them. The CDR3 sequence is 15 residues long. Germline assignment: CDR1 SEHNR and CDR2 FQNEAQ (reference sequence). The CDR3 protein is CASSLGGGQNQPQHF. The CDR3 DNA is TGTGCCAGCAGCTTAGGGGGGGGACAAAATCAGCCCCAGCATTTT.

The chain is built from TRBV15 and TRBJ1-3, with D hard to call. V dropped 1 base and J dropped 1 base, with 8 bases sitting between them. Germline V lookup: CDR1 LNHNV, CDR2 YYDKDF (reference sequence). The CDR3 has 15 amino acids. CDR3: CATSRGAGSGNTIYF. The CDR3 region has the DNA TGTGCCACCAGCAGAGGTGCGGGTTCTGGAAACACCATATATTTT.

The V and J genes are TRBV5-4 and TRBJ1-4; D might be TRBD1 (6 bases). The CDR3 runs to 15 residues. The V end was cut by 3 bases, the J end by 0 bases, with 9 bases between. The germline V gene has CDR1 SGHNT and CDR2 YYREEE (reference sequence). CDR3 DNA: TGTGCCAGCAGCTCACGACAGGCAACTAATGAAAAACTGTTTTTT. Its protein is CASSSRQATNEKLFF.

J is TRBJ1-4 and V is TRBV5-8, with D tentatively TRBD1 (6 bases). Germline assignment: CDR1 SGHTS and CDR2 YDEGEE. The CDR3 spans 16 residues. Trimming took off 5 bases at V and 4 bases at J, with 18 bases between the two ends. CDR3 loop: CASSSGTTGLNEKLFF. CDR3 nucleotide sequence: TGTGCCAGCAGTTCGGGGACTACAGGGCTTAATGAAAAACTGTTTTTT.

This chain connects TRBV9 to TRBJ2-3, with 9 nucleotides matching TRBD2. J gave up 5 bases and V 5 bases, and 9 bases lay outside the gene matches. CDR3 length: 15 amino acids. Germline-derived CDR1 and CDR2 are SGDLS and YYNGEE. CDR3 region: CASSNWEAGGDTQYF. In DNA form, the CDR3 reads TGTGCCAGCAGTAACTGGGAAGCGGGAGGAGATACGCAGTATTTT.

The chain joins TRBV19 to TRBJ2-5; D perhaps matches TRBD2 (6 bases). V lost 8 bases, J lost 5 bases, and 18 bases lay in between. The V gene's germline CDR1 is LNHDA and CDR2 SQIVND (reference sequence). CDR3 length equals 14 residues. The chain's CDR3 is CASGGSVLQETQYF. The CDR3 coding sequence is TGTGCCAGTGGGGGGTCCGTCCTCCAGGAGACCCAGTACTTC.

The chain is built from TRBV19 and TRBJ2-2; D may be TRBD2 (5 bases). V was trimmed by 7 bases and J by 6 bases, leaving 15 bases between them. CDR1 and CDR2 from the germline V gene are LNHDA and SQIVND (reference sequence). This CDR3 contains 14 residues. CDR3 residues: CASTQGGSAGELFF. CDR3 sequence (DNA): TGTGCCAGTACCCAAGGAGGATCCGCCGGGGAGCTGTTTTTT.

CDR3 region: CSGRIAGELFF. The CDR3 DNA sequence: TGCAGCGGGCGGATCGCCGGGGAGCTGTTTTTT. This sequence joins TRBV29-1 and TRBJ2-2; D is uncertain. The CDR3 is made up of 11 amino acids. The germline CDR1 and CDR2 sequences are SQVTM and ANQGSEA. Deletions cut 7 bases from V and 6 bases from J, with 9 bases between.

This clone was detected only once. The chain recombines TRBV6-5 with TRBJ2-2, with TRBD2 as a possible D gene (6 bases). Germline-derived CDR1 and CDR2 are MNHEY and SVGAGI. The CDR3 sequence is 15 residues long. The germline V and J ends were trimmed by 8 bases and 5 bases, with 18 bases remaining between them. CDR3 in amino acids: CASAVTSWGTGELFF. The CDR3 DNA sequence: TGTGCCAGCGCGGTTACTAGCTGGGGGACCGGGGAGCTGTTTTTT.